What follows is one T cell receptor (beta chain) and its context. The antigen is unknown. Possible read error: a much larger clone is one base away. Libraries of naive CD8 T cells were made from about 19,000 to 1,100,000 sorted cells. They used 10%, 30% or 50% RNA. The sample belongs to a study of molecular identifiers for immune sequencing clone quantification. Whole-study context: The replicates split RNA from approximately 20,000 or 100,000 naive CD8 cells five ways and sequenced four. Study-wide results and caveats: Beyond 20 RNA copies, clones held over 97% of effector molecules, compared with under 1% in naive cells. Investigators reportedly could detect spiked Jurkat TCR RNA from one cell among some 940,000 naive cells.

TCRdb independently ran MiXCR on the PCR reads; one entry per CDR3 protein. In the table there are 460,000 or so distinct CDR3 sequences, over 20% of which are singletons. This CDR3 has 13 amino acids. Germline CDR1 LGHNA, CDR2 YSLEER. This sequence originates from a human donor in good health. Some libraries in this study had Jurkat cell RNA spiked in. Specimen: naive CD8+ T cells from blood, with Jurkat cell RNA spiked in. Subset specified: FACS-sorted CD8+CD4-CCR7+CD45RA+ naive T cells. The gene calls are TRBV4-3 and TRBJ2-3; D is ambiguous. CDR3 amino acids: CASSQDRADTLYF. Here the CDR3 DNA reads TGCGCCAGCAGCCAAGATAGGGCGGATACGCTGTATTTT.